These T cell receptor beta chains were read from a single sample in a study of T cell responses to AZD1222 COVID-19 vaccine. Some clones are missing from TCRdb's copy, which holds only in-frame ones; the method was immunoSEQ multiplex PCR. The sample has some 170,000 clones, approximately 88% seen once. The sequences come from peripheral blood, collected 28 days after the second AZD1222 dose. These receptor sequences come from an adult who received the AZD1222 COVID-19 vaccine. CDR3s include the opening cysteine and the closing phenylalanine or tryptophan. A D gene is named only where the DNA matches it firmly. Where a row states a size, it is once, few, many or the class of an expanded clone; other rows omit it.

J gene: TRBJ2-7; D gene: TRBD2; V gene: TRBV7-8; clone size: NA; CDR3 DNA: TGTGCCAGCAGCTTAGTGGGAGTAGCGGGGGCCAAACATGGCTCCTACGAGCAGTACTTC; CDR3 protein: CASSLVGVAGAKHGSYEQYF
J gene: TRBJ1-3; D gene: NA; V gene: TRBV5-6; clone size: NA; CDR3 DNA: TGTGCCAGCAGCTTCTACCAGGGGCGATCGGGAAACACCATATATTTT; CDR3 protein: CASSFYQGRSGNTIYF
J gene: TRBJ1-3; D gene: TRBD1; V gene: TRBV5-8; clone size: NA; CDR3 DNA: TGTGCCAGCAGCTTGGCCGGGACAGGATACACCATATATTTT; CDR3 protein: CASSLAGTGYTIYF
J gene: TRBJ1-1; D gene: NA; V gene: TRBV9; clone size: NA; CDR3 DNA: TGTGCCAGCAGCGATGACCGGGACAAGAGAACTATGAACACTGAAGCTTTCTTT; CDR3 protein: CASSDDRDKRTMNTEAFF
J gene: TRBJ2-7; D gene: NA; V gene: TRBV30; clone size: NA; CDR3 DNA: TGTGCCTGGAGTGCAGTGCTCGAGCAGTACTTC; CDR3 protein: CAWSAVLEQYF
J gene: TRBJ2-7; D gene: NA; V gene: TRBV11-3; clone size: NA; CDR3 DNA: TGTGCCAGCAGCCATCCGGGACGGCGAGACGAGCAGTACTTC; CDR3 protein: CASSHPGRRDEQYF
J gene: TRBJ2-2; D gene: NA; V gene: TRBV2; clone size: NA; CDR3 DNA: TGTGCCAGCAGTGTGATAGGGGGGAACACCGGGGAGCTGTTTTTT; CDR3 protein: CASSVIGGNTGELFF
J gene: TRBJ1-3; D gene: NA; V gene: TRBV7-2; clone size: NA; CDR3 DNA: TGTGCCAGCAGCTTAAACACTCCGGACTCTGGAAACACCATATATTTT; CDR3 protein: CASSLNTPDSGNTIYF
J gene: TRBJ1-3; D gene: NA; V gene: TRBV9; clone size: NA; CDR3 DNA: TGTGCCAGCAGCCCGACAGGCTCTGGAAACACCATATATTTT; CDR3 protein: CASSPTGSGNTIYF
J gene: TRBJ2-5; D gene: TRBD2; V gene: TRBV6-2/TRBV6-3; clone size: NA; CDR3 DNA: TGTGCCAGCAGACCTAGCGGGGGGACACAAGAGACCCAGTACTTC; CDR3 protein: CASRPSGGTQETQYF
J gene: TRBJ1-2; D gene: NA; V gene: TRBV6-5; clone size: few; CDR3 DNA: TGTGCCAGCAGTTACTCGAACGTAAACGTGGATGGCTACACCTTC; CDR3 protein: CASSYSNVNVDGYTF
J gene: TRBJ1-1; D gene: NA; V gene: TRBV11-2; clone size: NA; CDR3 DNA: TGTGCCAGCAGCTCGGACAGAGGCCAAGTTGAAGCTTTCTTT; CDR3 protein: CASSSDRGQVEAFF
J gene: TRBJ2-5; D gene: NA; V gene: TRBV30; clone size: NA; CDR3 DNA: TGTGCCTGGAGTGCCCCCTCCGAGACCCAGTACTTC; CDR3 protein: CAWSAPSETQYF
J gene: TRBJ1-1; D gene: NA; V gene: TRBV29-1; clone size: NA; CDR3 DNA: TGCAGCGTTGAAGATTTGAGAAGGGAAGCTTTCTTT; CDR3 protein: CSVEDLRREAFF
J gene: TRBJ2-7; D gene: NA; V gene: TRBV6-5; clone size: NA; CDR3 DNA: TGTGCCAGCAGTTACTCGAATGTAAACGAGCAGTACTTC; CDR3 protein: CASSYSNVNEQYF
J gene: TRBJ1-3; D gene: NA; V gene: TRBV3-1/TRBV3-2; clone size: NA; CDR3 DNA: TGTGCCAGCAGCCAAGATCGAGGGACTCTTGGAAACACCATATATTTT; CDR3 protein: CASSQDRGTLGNTIYF
J gene: TRBJ1-2; D gene: NA; V gene: TRBV4-3; clone size: NA; CDR3 DNA: TGCGCCAGCAGCCAAGATGGGAGATCCACCTATGGCTACACCTTC; CDR3 protein: CASSQDGRSTYGYTF
J gene: TRBJ1-2; D gene: NA; V gene: TRBV4-3; clone size: once; CDR3 DNA: TGCGCCAGCAGCCAAGATTCCGGGGTCGGCCGAGTACTCTCTAACTATGGCTACACCTTC; CDR3 protein: CASSQDSGVGRVLSNYGYTF
J gene: TRBJ1-1; D gene: NA; V gene: TRBV12-3/TRBV12-4; clone size: NA; CDR3 DNA: TGTGCCAGCAGTTTAGTGGTTAGGGCTGAAGCTTTCTTT; CDR3 protein: CASSLVVRAEAFF
J gene: TRBJ2-5; D gene: NA; V gene: TRBV6-2/TRBV6-3; clone size: NA; CDR3 DNA: TGTGCCAGCAGTGACCCGGAGAAAGAGACCCAGTACTTC; CDR3 protein: CASSDPEKETQYF
J gene: TRBJ2-7; D gene: NA; V gene: TRBV25-1; clone size: NA; CDR3 DNA: TGTGCCAGCAGTGACCGTAACAGGCGCTCCTACGAGCAGTACTTC; CDR3 protein: CASSDRNRRSYEQYF
J gene: TRBJ2-1; D gene: NA; V gene: TRBV19; clone size: NA; CDR3 DNA: TGTGCCAGTAGTCTCGGCCCACCCATGGGGAATGAGCAGTTCTTC; CDR3 protein: CASSLGPPMGNEQFF
J gene: TRBJ1-2; D gene: NA; V gene: TRBV7-8; clone size: NA; CDR3 DNA: TGTGCCAGCAGCTTAGGTCCAGTTGGCCCCAGTCGTGGCTACACCTTC; CDR3 protein: CASSLGPVGPSRGYTF
J gene: TRBJ1-1; D gene: TRBD1; V gene: TRBV29-1; clone size: NA; CDR3 DNA: TGCAGCGTTGAGAATAGGCAGGGGGGGCGGACTGAAGCTTTCTTT; CDR3 protein: CSVENRQGGRTEAFF
J gene: TRBJ2-3; D gene: NA; V gene: TRBV7-9; clone size: NA; CDR3 DNA: TGTGCCAGCAGCTCGGATACGCAGTATTTT; CDR3 protein: CASSSDTQYF
J gene: TRBJ2-7; D gene: TRBD1; V gene: TRBV2; clone size: NA; CDR3 DNA: TGTGCCAGCAGCCCTCGGGACAGGGGAACCTACGAGCAGTACTTC; CDR3 protein: CASSPRDRGTYEQYF
J gene: TRBJ2-7; D gene: TRBD1; V gene: TRBV7-9; clone size: NA; CDR3 DNA: TGTGCCAGCAGTTTCGACAGGGTGGAGGCGAGCTCCTACGAGCAGTACTTC; CDR3 protein: CASSFDRVEASSYEQYF
J gene: TRBJ1-5; D gene: TRBD1; V gene: TRBV4-1; clone size: NA; CDR3 DNA: TGCGCCAGCAGCCAAGTTATGACAGGGGGAAATCAGCCCCAGCATTTT; CDR3 protein: CASSQVMTGGNQPQHF
J gene: TRBJ2-7; D gene: NA; V gene: TRBV27; clone size: NA; CDR3 DNA: TGTGCCAGCAGGCTTTTCCGGGACCCATCCCACGAGCAGTACTTC; CDR3 protein: CASRLFRDPSHEQYF
J gene: TRBJ2-7; D gene: TRBD1; V gene: TRBV25-1; clone size: NA; CDR3 DNA: TGTGCCAGCAGTGACGCCATGGCAGGGGGCCGCTACGAGCAGTACTTC; CDR3 protein: CASSDAMAGGRYEQYF
J gene: TRBJ2-2; D gene: TRBD1; V gene: TRBV19; clone size: few; CDR3 DNA: TGTGCCAGTAGTATCGGACAGGGGCGCGGGGAGCTGTTTTTT; CDR3 protein: CASSIGQGRGELFF